Included here is one T cell receptor beta chain sequence, with context. The sample is drawn from a study of cytomegalovirus exposure and HLA in healthy donors. CDR1 is MNHNS and CDR2 is SASEGT in the germline V gene. The CDR3 contains 15 residues. V lost 0 bases and J lost 3, with 11 bases in between. Libraries were prepared by immunoSEQ multiplex PCR; TCRdb keeps only in-frame clonotypes and omits some of them. In the table there are about 360,000 clones, 70% to 90% of which are singletons. The rearrangement uses TRBV6-1 and TRBJ1-1, with D hard to call. The specimen was PBMCs. The TCR was taken from a woman aged 18-35 years in good health and CMV-seronegative. CDR3 residues: CASSEARLMDTEAFF. CDR3 in DNA: TGTGCCAGCAGTGAAGCGCGGTTGATGGACACTGAAGCTTTCTTT.